Presented here are 15 T cell receptor beta chains from one specimen sequenced in a study of blood T cell repertoires in COVID-19. Assay: immunoSEQ multiplex PCR; the TCRdb copy retains only in-frame clones and omits some. This table holds 250,000 or so clones, approximately 88% found once. The sequenced sample consisted of PBMCs or T cells enriched from blood (not recorded which). The receptors stem from a woman aged 25-40 years who had been exposed to COVID-19.

This clone was counted once. The rearrangement uses TRBV27 and TRBJ2-7, with D possibly TRBD2 on 5 matching bases. Trimming stripped 0 bases from V and 3 bases from J, with 9 bases between. The length of the CDR3 is 14 residues. Germline V lookup: CDR1 MNHEY, CDR2 SMNVEV (reference sequence). The CDR3, as DNA: TGTGCCAGCAGTTTATCGGCGGGCTACTACGAGCAGTACTTC. The encoded protein is CASSLSAGYYEQYF.

V is TRBV5-5 and J is TRBJ1-1, with D perhaps matching TRBD1 (5 bases). CDR3 length: 16 residues. Deletions cut 4 bases from V and 0 bases from J, with 16 bases between. The germline gives CDR1 SGHKS, CDR2 YYEKEE (reference sequence). CDR3 region: CASSPQGSGMNTEAFF. The CDR3 DNA reads as TGTGCCAGCAGCCCGCAAGGCTCAGGGATGAACACTGAAGCTTTCTTT.

V usage is TRBV4-1 and J usage is TRBJ1-5, with no clear D. The CDR3 runs 14 residues. The V gene lost 2 bases and the J gene lost 0 bases, with 5 bases spanning the gap. Germline CDR1 reads MGHRA; CDR2 reads YSYEKL. The CDR3: CASSQPISNQPQHF. CDR3 coding DNA: TGCGCCAGCAGCCAACCAATTAGCAATCAGCCCCAGCATTTT.

The chain combines TRBV2 with TRBJ2-7; TRBD1 matches 7 bases. The germline V gene has CDR1 SNHLY and CDR2 FYNNEI. The CDR3 length is 17 residues. J was trimmed by 3 bases and V by 6 bases; bases with no gene match: 17. The CDR3 DNA follows: TGTGCCAGCAGCAACCCGAGGGACAGTGCGCAGGACTACGAGCAGTACTTC. Amino acids: CASSNPRDSAQDYEQYF.

The J gene is TRBJ2-2, the V gene TRBV12-5, with TRBD2 as a possible D gene (5 bases). The CDR3 loop spans 19 amino acids. Trimming cost V 0 bases and J 2 bases, with 19 bases left between them. Germline lookup yields CDR1 LGHNT and CDR2 FRNRAP. CDR3 in amino acids: CASGLVREGWALNTGELFF. The CDR3, as DNA: TGTGCTAGTGGTTTGGTACGTGAGGGATGGGCTTTAAACACCGGGGAGCTGTTTTTT.

The gene calls are TRBV2 and TRBJ1-5; 7 bases are shared with TRBD1. V trimming: 6 bases; J trimming: 3 bases; junction bases outside the gene matches: 8. The V gene's germline CDR1 is SNHLY and CDR2 FYNNEI. The CDR3 is 15 amino acids. This chain's CDR3 is CASRQGVRDNQPQHF. CDR3 DNA sequence: TGTGCCAGCAGGCAGGGGGTGAGGGACAATCAGCCCCAGCATTTT.

A single count supports this clone. V and J are TRBV6-5 and TRBJ2-1; 9 bases line up with TRBD2. V shed 4 bases and J 5 bases; nucleotides not matched to a gene: 3. The CDR3 covers 14 residues. The V gene's germline CDR1 is MNHEY and CDR2 SVGAGI. The CDR3 loop is CASSFVAGDNEQFF. Here the CDR3 DNA reads TGTGCCAGCAGTTTTGTAGCGGGAGACAATGAGCAGTTCTTC.

The chain is built from TRBV6-5 and TRBJ2-7, with 9 bases aligning to TRBD2. CDR1 is MNHEY, CDR2 SVGAGI, per germline. The CDR3 consists of 12 residues. With 6 bases clipped from V and 6 bases from J, the junction kept 3 bases outside the gene matches. In DNA, the CDR3 is TGTGCCAGCAGAGGACTAGCGTTCGAGCAGTACTTC. It translates to CASRGLAFEQYF.

The rearrangement joins TRBV5-1 to TRBJ2-1; D possibly corresponds to TRBD2 (5 bases). V lost 1 base and J lost 4, with 9 bases in between. The germline gives CDR1 SGHRS, CDR2 YFSETQ. The CDR3 contains 14 residues. CDR3 sequence (DNA): TGCGCCAGCAGCTTGCACGGACTGTACAATGAGCAGTTCTTC. This codes for CASSLHGLYNEQFF.

This clone was recorded a few times. This rearrangement joins TRBV5-1 to TRBJ1-4; D may be TRBD1 (5 bases). Germline V CDR1 and CDR2: SGHRS, YFSETQ. V was trimmed by 6 bases and J by 7 bases, leaving 19 bases between them. The CDR3 is made up of 15 amino acids. The CDR3 coding sequence is TGCGCCAGCAACCCGACCGGGGGAGGGAGTGAAAAACTGTTTTTT. Translated, it gives CASNPTGGGSEKLFF. The variable domain in full, completed from reference TRBV5-1 and TRBJ1-4, reads KAGVTQTPRYLIKTRGQQVTLSCSPISGHRSVSWYQQTPGQGLQFLFEYFSETQRNKGNFPGRFSGRQFSNSRSEMNVSTLELGDSALYLCASNPTGGGSEKLFFGSGTQLSVL.

This chain joins TRBV7-2 and TRBJ2-5, with D hard to call. With 3 bases removed from V and 2 bases from J, the gap between germline ends came to 10 bases. Germline CDR1 is SGHTA and CDR2 is FQGNSA. The CDR3 sequence is 14 residues long. The CDR3 spells CASSFSRIQETQYF. CDR3 in DNA: TGTGCCAGCAGCTTTAGCCGGATTCAAGAGACCCAGTACTTC.

V and J are TRBV14 and TRBJ1-2, with D tentatively TRBD1 (6 bases). Germline CDR1 reads SGHDN; CDR2 reads FVKESK. This CDR3 region has 14 residues. V was pared by 3 bases and J by 4 bases, with 12 bases between. The CDR3 DNA reads as TGTGCCAGCAGCCACTTAGACAGGAGCTATGGCTACACCTTC. Its translation is CASSHLDRSYGYTF.

This chain uses TRBV19 with TRBJ1-4; no clear D. V was trimmed by 3 bases and J by 4 bases, leaving 18 bases between them. This CDR3 region has 17 residues. The germline gives CDR1 LNHDA, CDR2 SQIVND (reference sequence). CDR3 protein: CASSIAAPGRHNEKLFF. CDR3 sequence (DNA): TGTGCCAGTAGTATCGCTGCTCCCGGCAGGCATAATGAAAAACTGTTTTTT.

V and J are TRBV29-1 and TRBJ2-7, with D tentatively TRBD2 (6 bases). Trimming removed 5 bases from V and 3 bases from J, with 11 bases in between. This CDR3 has 12 amino acids. Germline V lookup: CDR1 SQVTM, CDR2 ANQGSEA. The CDR3 spells CSVTSSYYEQYF. The CDR3 coding sequence is TGCAGCGTTACTAGCAGTTACTACGAGCAGTACTTC.

This chain uses TRBV18 with TRBJ2-2, with 7 bases fitting TRBD2. Germline CDR1 KGHSH, CDR2 LQKENI. This CDR3 has 15 amino acids. Unmatched junction bases numbered 2, after V lost 4 bases and J lost 0 bases. The CDR3 loop is CASSLRGANTGELFF. In nucleotides, the CDR3 is TGTGCCAGCTCACTCCGGGGGGCGAACACCGGGGAGCTGTTTTTT.